Listed here are 6 T cell receptor beta chains from one sample, sequenced in a study of T cells in Graves' hyperthyroidism and ophthalmopathy. Researchers amplified the TCR beta CDR3 regions from RNA transcripts. The study used the HTBI primer set for a first-round RT-PCR of the TCR CDR3. Via MiXCR, TCRdb re-called the multiplex PCR reads, giving one row per CDR3 protein. Seen here are some 600,000 distinct CDR3 sequences, 14% observed once, and the top ten hold about 5.8%. The sequencing input was blood. These TCRs come from a woman younger than 45 with Graves' hyperthyroidism that later progressed to Graves' ophthalmopathy.

This clonotype was picked up many times. This rearrangement joins TRBV27 to TRBJ1-2; TRBD1 might be the D (5 bases). Trimming cost V 3 bases and J 5 bases, with 13 bases left between them. CDR1 is MNHEY, CDR2 SMNVEV, per germline (reference sequence). The CDR3 loop spans 14 amino acids. CDR3 coding DNA: TGTGCCAGCAGTTTGGGGTGGGGCGAGTATGGCTACACCTTC. Translation gives CASSLGWGEYGYTF.

This clonotype was observed many times. This chain links TRBV11-2 with TRBJ1-6; D uncertain. Per the germline V gene, CDR1 is SGHAT and CDR2 is FQNNGV. Trimming left V 5 bases short and J 5 bases short, with 13 bases between. CDR3 size: 15 residues. CDR3 nucleotide sequence: TGTGCCAGCAGCGCCCTAAAACGGCATAATTCACCCCTCCACTTT. As protein: CASSALKRHNSPLHF.

This clonotype was detected ten times or more. The chain joins TRBV12-5 to TRBJ2-7, with 9 nucleotides matching TRBD2. V lost 3 bases to trimming and J lost 3 bases; unmatched junction nucleotides: 12. The germline V gene has CDR1 LGHNT and CDR2 FRNRAP. This CDR3 contains 17 residues. The CDR3 loop reads CASGFIIGLAGSYEQYF. CDR3 DNA: TGTGCTAGTGGTTTTATTATCGGGCTAGCGGGAAGCTACGAGCAGTACTTC.

This clonotype was picked up many times. The V gene is TRBV10-1, the J gene TRBJ2-5; 11 bases are a match to TRBD1. The CDR3 is 13 residues long. Trimming cost V 3 bases and J 13 bases; bases outside gene matches: 7. Germline CDR1 and CDR2: WNHNN and SYGVQD (reference sequence). CDR3 coding DNA: TGCGCCAGCAGTGATCGGGACAGGGGGTCTCGGTACTTC. It encodes CASSDRDRGSRYF.

This clonotype was seen repeatedly, ten times or more. The rearrangement uses TRBV7-2 and TRBJ2-3, with a weak D call TRBD2 (6 bases). The V end lost 5 bases, the J end lost 3 bases, and 15 bases lay between the germline ends. Germline-derived CDR1 and CDR2 are SGHTA and FQGNSA. This CDR3 has 15 residues. CDR3 amino acids: CASSLGLGRTDTQYF. In nucleotides, the CDR3 is TGTGCCAGCAGCCTGGGACTTGGGAGGACAGATACGCAGTATTTT.

Ten or more counts support this clonotype. CDR3 nucleotides: TGCAGTGCTAGGGGACTAGCGGGAGCAGGGTTGAGAGCAGATACGCAGTATTTT. It is translated as CSARGLAGAGLRADTQYF. The rearrangement uses TRBV20-1 and TRBJ2-3, with TRBD2 matching 14 bases. The CDR3 runs to 18 residues. V dropped 3 bases and J dropped 4; count of bases not matched to a gene: 12. Germline lookup yields CDR1 DFQATT and CDR2 SNEGSKA (reference sequence).